This T cell receptor (beta chain) originates from a study of T cells in Graves' hyperthyroidism and ophthalmopathy. This clonotype appeared many times. Template material for amplifying TCR beta CDR3 regions consisted of RNA transcripts. With the HTBI primer set, the TCR CDR3 went through a first round of RT-PCR. TCRdb analysed the multiplex PCR reads with MiXCR anew, one entry per CDR3 protein. Of 200,000 to 250,000 distinct CDR3 sequences listed, over 15% were seen once; the top ten hold around 26%. V dropped 0 bases and J dropped 3 bases, with 14 bases sitting between them. Germline V CDR1 and CDR2: MNHEY, SVGAGI. The CDR3 runs 17 residues. Disease duration was under 3 months in the ophthalmopathy patients, who also had a Clinical Activity Score of at least 3 and a NOSPECS grade of at least 4. Fresh peripheral blood, 7.5 to 10 ml, yielded the PBMCs.

This receptor was obtained from a woman under 30 with Graves' ophthalmopathy. The J gene is TRBJ1-4, the V gene TRBV6-5; possibly TRBD1 for D (5 bases). The source material was blood. The CDR3 loop is CASSYSGPGGANEKLFF. In DNA, the CDR3 is TGTGCCAGCAGTTACTCGGGGCCCGGAGGGGCTAATGAAAAACTGTTTTTT.